Presented here are 16 T cell receptor beta chains from one specimen sequenced in a study of CD8+ T cells in alopecia areata. Sequencing relied on a cDNA template that was reverse transcribed from extracted RNA. Generated by immunoSEQ multiplex PCR, the TCRdb table keeps only in-frame clones and is missing some. The table includes more than 200,000 clones, roughly two thirds detected once. Sequences were derived from CD4+ T cells sorted from blood, sampled at week 0. The receptors were sampled from a human donor with alopecia areata.

The CDR3 spells CASGTPLGNEAFF. For the CDR3, the DNA is TGTGCTAGTGGTACCCCCCTAGGGAATGAAGCTTTCTTT. The chain links TRBV12-5 to TRBJ1-1; no clear D. Trimming removed 5 bases from V and 7 bases from J, with 14 bases in between. The germline V gene has CDR1 LGHNT and CDR2 FRNRAP. The CDR3 is 13 amino acids.

This clone was detected only a few times. This chain's CDR3 is CASSLGTSPLNEQFF. In DNA, the CDR3 is TGTGCCAGCAGCTTAGGCACTAGTCCCCTCAATGAGCAGTTCTTC. The V and J genes are TRBV7-2 and TRBJ2-1; D may be TRBD2 (5 bases). The length of the CDR3 is 15 residues. V lost 1 base, J lost 6 bases, and 13 bases lay in between. Germline V gives CDR1 SGHTA, CDR2 FQGNSA.

The V call is TRBV29-1, the J call TRBJ2-2; D is unclear. The CDR3 has 13 residues. Per the germline V gene, CDR1 is SQVTM and CDR2 is ANQGSEA. Trimming stripped 3 bases from V and 4 bases from J, with 9 bases between. The CDR3: CSVEESSTGELFF. For the CDR3, the DNA is TGCAGCGTTGAGGAGTCTAGCACCGGGGAGCTGTTTTTT.

The chain employs TRBV9 and TRBJ1-3, with D tentatively TRBD1 (5 bases). Germline V gene data show CDR1 as SGDLS and CDR2 as YYNGEE. Trimming removed 4 bases from V and 4 bases from J, with 24 bases in between. The CDR3 covers 18 residues. The DNA of the CDR3 is TGTGCCAGCAGCCTCACACCGGGACGACAGATAGCAGGAAACACCATATATTTT. As protein: CASSLTPGRQIAGNTIYF.

The chain employs TRBV29-1 and TRBJ2-1; 9 nucleotides match TRBD2. J lost 6 bases, V lost 6 bases, and 9 bases had no gene match. The CDR3 is 14 amino acids. From germline, CDR1 is SQVTM and CDR2 ANQGSEA. DNA for the CDR3: TGCAGCGTGTTAGGGCTAGCGGGGATCAATGAGCAGTTCTTC. Residues: CSVLGLAGINEQFF.

The chain links TRBV4-3 to TRBJ2-3; 9 bases align to TRBD1. Germline lookup yields CDR1 LGHNA and CDR2 YSLEER. V dropped 2 bases and J dropped 10; count of bases not matched to a gene: 10. This CDR3 is built from 15 residues. The CDR3 DNA follows: TGCGCCAGCAGCCAATCAACGACAGGGGGTATAGCGCAGTATTTT. Amino acid sequence: CASSQSTTGGIAQYF.

The chain is built from TRBV7-9 and TRBJ2-7, with TRBD1 matching over 7 bases. V trimming: 8 bases; J trimming: 4 bases; junction bases outside the gene matches: 11. CDR1 is SEHNR, CDR2 FQNEAQ, per germline (reference sequence). The CDR3 covers 14 residues. The DNA of the CDR3 is TGTGCCAGCGGAACCGGGACAGTCCCTTACGAGCAGTACTTC. It yields the protein CASGTGTVPYEQYF. Complete variable domain (other parts from reference TRBV7-9 and TRBJ2-7): DTGVSQNPRHKITKRGQNVTFRCDPISEHNRLYWYRQTLGQGPEFLTYFQNEAQLEKSRLLSDRFSAERPKGSFSTLEIQRTEQGDSAMYLCASGTGTVPYEQYFGPGTRLTVT.

The chain recombines TRBV30 with TRBJ1-5; D is undetermined. The CDR3 has 13 amino acids. Germline V gene lookup returns CDR1 GTSNPN and CDR2 SVGIG (reference sequence). The V gene lost 0 bases and the J gene lost 7 bases, with 10 bases spanning the gap. This chain's CDR3 is CAWSVSLDQPQHF. Here the CDR3 DNA reads TGTGCCTGGAGTGTTTCATTAGACCAGCCCCAGCATTTT.

The rearrangement links TRBV4-2 to TRBJ2-5; D unclear. This CDR3 region has 13 residues. The germline gives CDR1 LGHNA, CDR2 YNFKEQ. V lost 2 bases and J 5 bases, leaving 9 bases between the germline ends. The CDR3 loop is CASSQTRRETQYF. The CDR3 DNA reads TGTGCCAGCAGCCAAACCCGGCGGGAGACCCAGTACTTC.

The rearrangement links TRBV7-9 to TRBJ1-1, with no clear D. CDR3 length equals 10 residues. Germline CDR1 reads SEHNR; CDR2 reads FQNEAQ (reference sequence). Deletions cut 6 bases from V and 9 bases from J, with 8 bases between. The CDR3 DNA reads as TGTGCCAGCAGAGCCGTGCAAGCTTTCTTT. This encodes CASRAVQAFF.

The rearrangement links TRBV7-9 to TRBJ2-7; tentatively, D is TRBD2 (6 bases). This CDR3 comprises 12 residues. Deletions cut 5 bases from V and 3 bases from J, with 8 bases between. The germline gives CDR1 SEHNR, CDR2 FQNEAQ (reference sequence). CDR3 nucleotide sequence: TGTGCCAGCAGCGGCGGGATCTACGAGCAGTACTTC. Translation: CASSGGIYEQYF.

V is TRBV2 and J is TRBJ2-5; no reliable D call. CDR1 is SNHLY, CDR2 FYNNEI, per germline. This CDR3 is 15 amino acids long. V was shortened by 5 bases and J by 6 bases, with 19 bases between the two germline ends. The CDR3 is CASSQDLVDGKTQYF. CDR3 DNA sequence: TGTGCCAGCAGTCAAGACTTAGTGGATGGGAAGACCCAGTACTTC.

V is TRBV6-1 and J is TRBJ1-1; the match to TRBD1 covers 7 bases. The CDR3 has 14 amino acids. J was trimmed by 5 bases and V by 3 bases; bases with no gene match: 6. The germline gives CDR1 MNHNS, CDR2 SASEGT. The CDR3 DNA is TGTGCCAGCAGTGATCGACAGGGACAGACTGAAGCTTTCTTT. This gives the protein CASSDRQGQTEAFF.

This clone was found a few times. The chain couples TRBV29-1 to TRBJ2-1; 8 bases line up with TRBD2. The junction had 5 bases not matched to a gene; V was cut back by 8 bases and J by 5 bases. Looked up from germline, CDR1 is SQVTM and CDR2 is ANQGSEA. This CDR3 comprises 12 residues. In DNA form, the CDR3 reads TGCAGCTCGGGAGGGGGAAACAATGAGCAGTTCTTC. This encodes CSSGGGNNEQFF.

This chain uses TRBV4-1 with TRBJ2-6; tentative D call: TRBD2 (6 bases). V lost 3 bases and J 13 bases, leaving 16 bases between the germline ends. The CDR3 has 14 amino acids. Per the germline V gene, CDR1 is MGHRA and CDR2 is YSYEKL. CDR3 nucleotides: TGCGCCAGCAGCCACCGCGGGATGCCTCCTGTCCTGACTTTC. It specifies CASSHRGMPPVLTF.

V is TRBV15 and J is TRBJ2-7; tentative D call: TRBD2 (5 bases). The CDR3 length is 13 residues. V dropped 0 bases and J dropped 9 bases, with 12 bases sitting between them. Germline V CDR1 and CDR2: LNHNV, YYDKDF (reference sequence). This CDR3 is CATSRDNLEGQYF. CDR3 DNA: TGTGCCACCAGCAGAGATAATCTAGAGGGGCAGTACTTC.